This T cell receptor (beta chain) was sequenced in a study of human T cells and chemical hapten exposure. The sample's time point: healthy volunteer bleed at 6 weeks. The authors extracted total RNA from unfractionated whole blood. TCRdb analysed the RACE reads with MiXCR anew, one entry per CDR3 protein. The sample comprises approximately 79,000 distinct CDR3 sequences, around 8.7% of which are singletons, and 1.5% to 1.7% rests with the top ten. The CDR3 covers 13 residues. CDR1 is DFQATT and CDR2 is SNEGSKA in the germline V gene (reference sequence). Trimming left V 5 bases short and J 5 bases short, with 16 bases between.

The sequenced material came from whole blood. This clonotype was sampled from a male donor in good health. Some clones in this sample may be carry-over from other donors' samples. V is TRBV20-1 and J is TRBJ2-7; the D call may be TRBD1 or TRBD2 (6 bases each). The CDR3 DNA follows: TGCAGTGCTGAAACAGGGAGGTTCAACGAGCAGTACTTC. This translates into CSAETGRFNEQYF.